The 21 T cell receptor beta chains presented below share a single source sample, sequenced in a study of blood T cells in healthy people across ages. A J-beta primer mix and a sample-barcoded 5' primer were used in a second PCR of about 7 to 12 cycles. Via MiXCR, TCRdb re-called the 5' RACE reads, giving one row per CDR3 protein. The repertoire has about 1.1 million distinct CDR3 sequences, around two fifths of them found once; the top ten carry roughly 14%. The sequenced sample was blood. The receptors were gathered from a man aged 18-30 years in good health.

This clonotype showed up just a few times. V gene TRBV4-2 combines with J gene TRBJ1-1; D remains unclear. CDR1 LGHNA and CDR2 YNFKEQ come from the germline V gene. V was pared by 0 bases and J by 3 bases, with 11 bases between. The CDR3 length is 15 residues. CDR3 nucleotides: TGTGCCAGCAGCCAAGAACAGAGTCTCGACACTGAAGCTTTCTTT. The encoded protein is CASSQEQSLDTEAFF.

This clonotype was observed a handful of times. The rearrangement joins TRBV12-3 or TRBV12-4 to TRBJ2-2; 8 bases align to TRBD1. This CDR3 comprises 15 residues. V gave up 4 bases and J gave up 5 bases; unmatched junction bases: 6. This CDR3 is CASSWRTGRTGELFF. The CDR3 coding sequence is TGTGCCAGCAGTTGGCGGACAGGGAGGACCGGGGAGCTGTTTTTT.

As DNA, the CDR3 is TGTGCCAGCAGCCACGGACTAGCGGGGGGCCCCTACAATGAGCAGTTCTTC. It encodes CASSHGLAGGPYNEQFF. V gene TRBV3-1 combines with J gene TRBJ2-1; TRBD2 matches 14 bases. The CDR3 sequence is 17 residues long. J gave up 2 bases and V 3 bases, and 3 bases lay outside the gene matches. Germline assignment: CDR1 LGHDT and CDR2 YNNKEL (reference sequence).

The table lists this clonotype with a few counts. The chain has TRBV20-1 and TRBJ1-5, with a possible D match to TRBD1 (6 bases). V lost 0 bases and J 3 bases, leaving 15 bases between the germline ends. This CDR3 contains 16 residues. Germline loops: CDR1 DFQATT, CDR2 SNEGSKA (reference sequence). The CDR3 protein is CSARDIQQGSNQPQHF. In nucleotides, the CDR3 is TGCAGTGCTAGAGATATTCAACAGGGTTCCAATCAGCCCCAGCATTTT.

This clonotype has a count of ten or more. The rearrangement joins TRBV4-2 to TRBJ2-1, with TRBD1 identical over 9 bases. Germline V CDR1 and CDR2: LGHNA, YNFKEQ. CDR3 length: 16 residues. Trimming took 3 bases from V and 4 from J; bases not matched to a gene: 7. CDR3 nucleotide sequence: TGTGCCAGCAGCCATGACCGGGACAGGGCGTACAATGAGCAGTTCTTC. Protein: CASSHDRDRAYNEQFF.

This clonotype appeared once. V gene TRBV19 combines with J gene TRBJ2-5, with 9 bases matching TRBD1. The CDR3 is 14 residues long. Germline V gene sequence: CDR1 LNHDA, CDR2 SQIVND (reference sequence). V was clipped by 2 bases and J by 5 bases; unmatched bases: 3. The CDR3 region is CASSITGGLETQYF. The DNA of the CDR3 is TGTGCCAGTAGTATAACAGGGGGCTTGGAGACCCAGTACTTC.

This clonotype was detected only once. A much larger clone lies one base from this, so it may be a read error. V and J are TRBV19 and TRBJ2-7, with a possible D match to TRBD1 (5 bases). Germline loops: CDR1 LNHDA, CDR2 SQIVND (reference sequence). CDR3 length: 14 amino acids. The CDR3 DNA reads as TGTGCCACCTCCCTGACCCAGGGCTCCTACGAGCGGTACTTC. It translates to CATSLTQGSYERYF.

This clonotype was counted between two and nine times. CDR3 sequence: CASSETGTEDQPQHF. The CDR3 DNA reads TGTGCCAGCAGCGAAACGGGGACAGAAGATCAGCCCCAGCATTTT. This chain links TRBV9 with TRBJ1-5, with TRBD1 matching 7 bases. This CDR3 has 15 residues. From germline, CDR1 is SGDLS and CDR2 YYNGEE. The J segment lost 5 bases and the V segment lost 3 bases, leaving 8 bases of the junction unmatched. Looking up the rest from reference TRBV9 and TRBJ1-5 gives the full variable domain: DSGVTQTPKHLITATGQRVTLRCSPRSGDLSVYWYQQSLDQGLQFLIQYYNGEERAKGNILERFSAQQFPDLHSELNLSSLELGDSALYFCASSETGTEDQPQHFGDGTRLSIL.

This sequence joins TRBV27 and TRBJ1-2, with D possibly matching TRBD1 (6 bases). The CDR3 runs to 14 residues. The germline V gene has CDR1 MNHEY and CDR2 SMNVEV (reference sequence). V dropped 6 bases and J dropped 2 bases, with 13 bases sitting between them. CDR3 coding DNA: TGTGCCAGCAGATCCGGGACAATCAACTATGGCTACACCTTC. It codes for CASRSGTINYGYTF.

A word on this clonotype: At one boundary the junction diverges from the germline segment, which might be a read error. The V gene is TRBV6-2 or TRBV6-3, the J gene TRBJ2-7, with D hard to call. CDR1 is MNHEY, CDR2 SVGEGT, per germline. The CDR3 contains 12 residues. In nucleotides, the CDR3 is TGTGTCAGCAGTTACCGCCGAGACGAGCAGTACTTC. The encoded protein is CVSSYRRDEQYF.

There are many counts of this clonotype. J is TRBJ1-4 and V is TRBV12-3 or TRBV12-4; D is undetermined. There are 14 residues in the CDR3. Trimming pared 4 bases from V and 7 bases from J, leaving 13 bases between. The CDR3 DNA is TGTGCCAGCAGTTCTCGGGTTTTGGGTGAAAAACTGTTTTTT. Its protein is CASSSRVLGEKLFF.

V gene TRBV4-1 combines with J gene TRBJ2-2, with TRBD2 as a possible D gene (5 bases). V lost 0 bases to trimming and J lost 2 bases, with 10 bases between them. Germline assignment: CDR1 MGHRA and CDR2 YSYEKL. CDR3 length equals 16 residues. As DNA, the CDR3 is TGCGCCAGCAGCCAAGAATTACGGGGAAACACCGGGGAGCTGTTTTTT. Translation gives CASSQELRGNTGELFF.

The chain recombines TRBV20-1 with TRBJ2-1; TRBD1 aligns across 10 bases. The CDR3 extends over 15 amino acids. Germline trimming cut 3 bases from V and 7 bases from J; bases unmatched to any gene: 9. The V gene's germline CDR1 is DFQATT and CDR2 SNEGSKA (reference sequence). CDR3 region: CSASFGTGAWNEQFF. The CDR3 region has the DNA TGCAGTGCTAGTTTTGGGACAGGGGCTTGGAATGAGCAGTTCTTC.

The CDR3, as DNA: TGCGCCAGCAGCTTGGCCATGACAGGGGTTCGGAACACTGAAGCTTTCTTT. Translating it yields CASSLAMTGVRNTEAFF. The chain couples TRBV5-1 to TRBJ1-1; 8 nucleotides agree with TRBD1. The CDR3 has 17 amino acids. V was pared by 0 bases and J by 1 base, with 8 bases of the junction left unmatched. Germline V CDR1 and CDR2: SGHRS, YFSETQ. Looking up the rest from reference TRBV5-1 and TRBJ1-1 gives the full variable domain: KAGVTQTPRYLIKTRGQQVTLSCSPISGHRSVSWYQQTPGQGLQFLFEYFSETQRNKGNFPGRFSGRQFSNSRSEMNVSTLELGDSALYLCASSLAMTGVRNTEAFFGQGTRLTVV.

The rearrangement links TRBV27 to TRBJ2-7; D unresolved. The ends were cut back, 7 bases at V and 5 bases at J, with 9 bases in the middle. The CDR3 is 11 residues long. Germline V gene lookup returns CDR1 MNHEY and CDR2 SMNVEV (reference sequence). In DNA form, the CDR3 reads TGTGCCAGCATACAAGGCCACGAGCAGTACTTC. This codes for CASIQGHEQYF.

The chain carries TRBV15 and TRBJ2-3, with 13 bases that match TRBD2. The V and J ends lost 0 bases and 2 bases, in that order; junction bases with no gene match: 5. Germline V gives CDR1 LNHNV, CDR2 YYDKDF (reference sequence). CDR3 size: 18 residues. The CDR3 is CATSRDQLAGGHTDTQYF. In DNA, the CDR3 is TGTGCCACCAGCAGAGATCAACTAGCGGGGGGGCACACAGATACGCAGTATTTT.

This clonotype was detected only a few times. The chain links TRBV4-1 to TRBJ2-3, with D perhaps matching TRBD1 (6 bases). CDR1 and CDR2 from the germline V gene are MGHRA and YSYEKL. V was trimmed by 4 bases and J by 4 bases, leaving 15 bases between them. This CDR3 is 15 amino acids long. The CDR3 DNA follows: TGCGCCAGCAGCCCAGGGGCTAGTAGGTCAGATACGCAGTATTTT. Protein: CASSPGASRSDTQYF.

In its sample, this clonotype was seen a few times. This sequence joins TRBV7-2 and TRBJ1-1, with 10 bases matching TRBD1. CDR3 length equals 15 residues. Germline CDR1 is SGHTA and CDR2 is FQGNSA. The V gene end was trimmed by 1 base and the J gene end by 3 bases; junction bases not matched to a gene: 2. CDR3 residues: CASSLEGQGYTEAFF. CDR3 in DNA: TGTGCCAGCAGCTTAGAGGGACAGGGGTACACTGAAGCTTTCTTT. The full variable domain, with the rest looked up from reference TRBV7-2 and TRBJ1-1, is GAGVSQSPSNKVTEKGKDVELRCDPISGHTALYWYRQSLGQGLEFLIYFQGNSAPDKSGLPSDRFSAERTGGSVSTLTIQRTQQEDSAVYLCASSLEGQGYTEAFFGQGTRLTVV.

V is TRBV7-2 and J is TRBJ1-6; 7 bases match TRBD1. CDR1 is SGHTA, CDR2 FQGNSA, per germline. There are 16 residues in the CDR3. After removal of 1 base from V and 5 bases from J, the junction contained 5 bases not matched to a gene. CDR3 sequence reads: CASSLDNRGNNSPLHF. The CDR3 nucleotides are TGTGCCAGCAGCTTAGATAACAGGGGCAATAATTCACCCCTCCACTTT.

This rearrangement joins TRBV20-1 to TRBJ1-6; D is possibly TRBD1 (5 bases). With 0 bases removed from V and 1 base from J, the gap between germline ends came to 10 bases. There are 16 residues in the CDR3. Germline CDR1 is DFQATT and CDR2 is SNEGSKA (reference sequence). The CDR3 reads CSARDGGASYNSPLHF. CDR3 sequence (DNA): TGCAGTGCTAGAGACGGGGGTGCGTCCTATAATTCACCCCTCCACTTT.

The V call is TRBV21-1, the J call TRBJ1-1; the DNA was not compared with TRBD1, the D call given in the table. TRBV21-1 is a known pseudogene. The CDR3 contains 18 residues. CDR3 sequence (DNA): TGTGCCAGCAGCAACTCCCTTAGACAGGGGGGATGGAACACTGAAGCTTTCTTT. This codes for CASSNSLRQGGWNTEAFF.